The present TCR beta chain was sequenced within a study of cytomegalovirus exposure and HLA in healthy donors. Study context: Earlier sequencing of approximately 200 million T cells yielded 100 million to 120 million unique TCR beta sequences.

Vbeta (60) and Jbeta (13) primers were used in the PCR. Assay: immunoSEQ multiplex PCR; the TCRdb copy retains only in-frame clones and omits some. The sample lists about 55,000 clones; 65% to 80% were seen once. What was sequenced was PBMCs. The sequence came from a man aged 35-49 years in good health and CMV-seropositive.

This chain's CDR3 is CASSVLDSQNTEAFF. The CDR3 coding sequence is TGTGCCAGCAGCGTATTAGACAGCCAGAACACTGAAGCTTTCTTT. The chain combines TRBV9 with TRBJ1-1; D may be TRBD1 (5 bases). Germline V CDR1 and CDR2: SGDLS, YYNGEE. The ends were cut back, 1 base at V and 1 base at J, with 11 bases in the middle. The CDR3 contains 15 residues.